The 6 T cell receptor beta chains listed next were all sequenced from one sample in a study of T cells of healthy individuals (dated by TCRdb to 2016 to 2019). To prepare the library, 5' RACE was applied. The data were produced on an Illumina MiSeq. TCRdb took the public reads, trimmed them with fastp at Q25, ran MiXCR for clone calling and kept in-frame beta chains. Rows with a matching CDR3 protein are joined into one entry that keeps the most common DNA and genes. Within this sample are about 82,000 distinct CDR3 sequences, with approximately 5.4% of them counted one time only. Approximately 8% of the sample belongs to the ten largest clones. Receptors were obtained from a female donor in good health.

There are many counts of this clonotype. The chain combines TRBV9 with TRBJ2-1; 7 bases are shared with TRBD2. The CDR3 is made up of 15 amino acids. Germline V gene sequence: CDR1 SGDLS, CDR2 YYNGEE. The V gene end was trimmed by 0 bases and the J gene end by 4 bases; junction bases not matched to a gene: 4. DNA for the CDR3: TGTGCCAGCAGCGTAGTGGCGGGAGCATACAATGAGCAGTTCTTC. It yields the protein CASSVVAGAYNEQFF.

The CDR3 bases are TGTGCCAGCAGTTACTCGGCCCGGGAGACCCAGTACTTC. It codes for CASSYSARETQYF. V is TRBV6-2 or TRBV6-3 and J is TRBJ2-5; D is uncertain. In germline, CDR1 is MNHEY, CDR2 SVGEGT. The CDR3 totals 13 residues. The V gene lost 0 bases and the J gene lost 5 bases, with 7 bases spanning the gap.

This sequence joins TRBV28 and TRBJ1-5, with D possibly TRBD1 on 5 matching bases. The CDR3 spans 14 residues. With 2 bases removed from V and 5 bases from J, the gap between germline ends came to 10 bases. Germline assignment: CDR1 MDHEN and CDR2 SYDVKM. The CDR3 sequence: CASSLRGSYQPQHF. The CDR3 DNA reads as TGTGCCAGCAGTTTACGGGGGAGCTATCAGCCCCAGCATTTT.

The genes are TRBV27 and TRBJ2-7; D is uncertain. Germline assignment: CDR1 MNHEY and CDR2 SMNVEV (reference sequence). The CDR3 has 15 amino acids. V was clipped by 3 bases and J by 2 bases, with 14 bases between them. CDR3 nucleotide sequence: TGTGCCAGCAGTTTGAACCGGACCCCCACCTACGAGCAGTACTTC. Amino acid sequence: CASSLNRTPTYEQYF.

The chain joins TRBV27 to TRBJ1-5; D ambiguous. Germline values: CDR1 MNHEY, CDR2 SMNVEV (reference sequence). V lost 0 bases and J lost 3, with 9 bases in between. This CDR3 region has 15 residues. CDR3 amino acids: CASSLSAGINQPQHF. The DNA for the CDR3 is TGTGCCAGCAGTTTATCGGCGGGGATCAATCAGCCCCAGCATTTT.

This clonotype occurred many times. The chain is built from TRBV15 and TRBJ2-7; 9 bases are a match to TRBD1. The CDR3 runs to 15 residues. Per germline, CDR1 LNHNV and CDR2 YYDKDF (reference sequence). With V trimmed by 0 bases and J by 5 bases, 5 bases remained unmatched. Here the CDR3 DNA reads TGTGCCACCAGCAGAGATGCCACAGGGGGCGACGAGCAGTACTTC. Amino acids: CATSRDATGGDEQYF.